This T cell receptor beta chain was captured by sequencing in a study of shared clonotypes between healthy human individuals. Study context: Sampling drew on donors who were a couple of women and a few men aged 18 to 49.

V was clipped by 0 bases and J by 0 bases, with 7 bases between them. Germline-derived CDR1 and CDR2 are SGHRS and YFSETQ. This CDR3 spans 15 amino acids. Clones were sequenced by immunoSEQ multiplex PCR, and TCRdb holds only the in-frame ones, with some missing. In the table there are nearly 500,000 clones, about three quarters of which are singletons. Sample: PBMCs. This clonotype was obtained from a woman aged 40 to 55 in good health. Some clones in this sample may be carry-over from other donors' samples. V gene TRBV5-1 combines with J gene TRBJ2-1; D not resolved. DNA of the CDR3: TGCGCCAGCAGCTTGGCCCCGAGCTCCTACAATGAGCAGTTCTTC. This gives the protein CASSLAPSSYNEQFF.